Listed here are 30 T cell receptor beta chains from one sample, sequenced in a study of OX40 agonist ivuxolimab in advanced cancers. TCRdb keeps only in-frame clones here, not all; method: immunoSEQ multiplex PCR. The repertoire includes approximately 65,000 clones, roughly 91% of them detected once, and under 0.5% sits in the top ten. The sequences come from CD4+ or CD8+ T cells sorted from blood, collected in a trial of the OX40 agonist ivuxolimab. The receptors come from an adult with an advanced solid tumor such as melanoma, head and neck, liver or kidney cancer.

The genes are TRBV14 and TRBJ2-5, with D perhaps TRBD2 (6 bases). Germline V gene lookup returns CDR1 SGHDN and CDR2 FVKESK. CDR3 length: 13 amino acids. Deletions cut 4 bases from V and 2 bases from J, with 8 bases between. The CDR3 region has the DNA TGTGCCAGCAGCCTGGGACTTCAAGAGACCCAGTACTTC. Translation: CASSLGLQETQYF. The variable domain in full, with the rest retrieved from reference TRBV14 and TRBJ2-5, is EAGVTQFPSHSVIEKGQTVTLRCDPISGHDNLYWYRRVMGKEIKFLLHFVKESKQDESGMPNNRFLAERTGGTYSTLKVQPAELEDSGVYFCASSLGLQETQYFGPGTRLLVL.

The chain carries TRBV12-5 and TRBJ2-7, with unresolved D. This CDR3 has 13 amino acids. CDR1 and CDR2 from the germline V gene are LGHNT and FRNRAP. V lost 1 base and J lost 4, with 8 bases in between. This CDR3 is CASGLGQQYEQYF. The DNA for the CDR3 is TGTGCTAGTGGTTTGGGTCAGCAGTACGAGCAGTACTTC.

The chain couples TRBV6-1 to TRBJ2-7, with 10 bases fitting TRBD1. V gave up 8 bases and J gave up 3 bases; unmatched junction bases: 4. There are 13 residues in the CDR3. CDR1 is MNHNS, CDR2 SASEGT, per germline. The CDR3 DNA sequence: TGTGCCAGCTCTGGGGACAGGGGCTACGAGCAGTACTTC. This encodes CASSGDRGYEQYF.

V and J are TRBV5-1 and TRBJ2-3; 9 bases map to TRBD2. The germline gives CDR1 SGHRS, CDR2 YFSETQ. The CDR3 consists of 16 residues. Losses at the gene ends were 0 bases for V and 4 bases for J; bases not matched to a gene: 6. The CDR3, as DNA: TGCGCCAGCAGCTTGGTGGGCGGGGGGGCCGCAGATACGCAGTATTTT. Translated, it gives CASSLVGGGAADTQYF.

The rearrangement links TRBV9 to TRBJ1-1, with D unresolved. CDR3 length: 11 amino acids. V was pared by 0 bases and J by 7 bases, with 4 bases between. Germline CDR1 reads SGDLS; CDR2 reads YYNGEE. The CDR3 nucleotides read TGTGCCAGCAGCGTAGGGGTTGAAGCTTTCTTT. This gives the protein CASSVGVEAFF.

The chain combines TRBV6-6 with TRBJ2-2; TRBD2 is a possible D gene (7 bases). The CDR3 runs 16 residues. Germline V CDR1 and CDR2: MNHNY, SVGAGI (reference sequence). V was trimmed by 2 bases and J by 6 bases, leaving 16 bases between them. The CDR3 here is CASSYGRGGDAGELFF. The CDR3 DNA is TGTGCCAGCAGTTACGGTAGGGGGGGCGACGCCGGGGAGCTGTTTTTT.

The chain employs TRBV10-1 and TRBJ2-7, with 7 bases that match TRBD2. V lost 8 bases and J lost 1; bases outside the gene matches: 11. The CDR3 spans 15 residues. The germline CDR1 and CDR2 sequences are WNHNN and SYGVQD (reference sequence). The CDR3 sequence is CASPGEGFGSYEQYF. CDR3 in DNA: TGCGCCAGCCCGGGGGAGGGGTTTGGGTCCTACGAGCAGTACTTC.

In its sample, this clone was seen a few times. The CDR3 DNA reads as TGTGCCACCCTAACAGGGGTTGGCTACACCTTC. Translating gives CATLTGVGYTF. The chain couples TRBV27 to TRBJ1-2, with 7 bases that match TRBD1. The CDR3 has 11 residues. The germline gives CDR1 MNHEY, CDR2 SMNVEV (reference sequence). The junction had 6 bases not matched to a gene; V was cut back by 10 bases and J by 7 bases.

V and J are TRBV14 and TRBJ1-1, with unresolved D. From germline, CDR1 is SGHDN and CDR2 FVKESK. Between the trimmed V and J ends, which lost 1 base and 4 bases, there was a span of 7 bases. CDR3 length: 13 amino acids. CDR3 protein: CASSQGIPTEAFF. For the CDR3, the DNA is TGTGCCAGCAGCCAAGGGATCCCCACTGAAGCTTTCTTT.

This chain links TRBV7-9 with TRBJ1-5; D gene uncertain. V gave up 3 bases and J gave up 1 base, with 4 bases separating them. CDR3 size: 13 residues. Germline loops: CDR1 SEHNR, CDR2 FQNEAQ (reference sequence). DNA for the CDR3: TGTGCCAGCAGCTTCAGCAGCAATCAGCCCCAGCATTTT. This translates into CASSFSSNQPQHF.

This CDR3 is CASKWTSGGAQSYEQYF. The CDR3 DNA reads TGTGCCAGCAAATGGACTAGCGGGGGGGCCCAATCCTACGAGCAGTACTTC. J is TRBJ2-7 and V is TRBV2; 15 bases are shared with TRBD2. The CDR3 is 17 residues long. In germline, CDR1 is SNHLY, CDR2 FYNNEI. The J segment lost 1 base and the V segment lost 7 bases, leaving 8 bases of the junction unmatched.

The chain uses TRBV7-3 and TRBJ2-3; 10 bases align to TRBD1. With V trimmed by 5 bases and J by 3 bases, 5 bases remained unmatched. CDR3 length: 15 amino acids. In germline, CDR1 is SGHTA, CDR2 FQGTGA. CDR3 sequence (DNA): TGTGCCAGCAGCCCCGGGACAGGGGTTACAGATACGCAGTATTTT. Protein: CASSPGTGVTDTQYF.

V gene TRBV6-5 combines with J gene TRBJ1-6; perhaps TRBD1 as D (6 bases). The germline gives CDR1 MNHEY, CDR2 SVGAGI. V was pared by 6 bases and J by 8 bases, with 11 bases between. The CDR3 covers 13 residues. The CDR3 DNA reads TGTGCCAGCAGAAAACAGGGACATTCACCCCTCCACTTT. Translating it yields CASRKQGHSPLHF.

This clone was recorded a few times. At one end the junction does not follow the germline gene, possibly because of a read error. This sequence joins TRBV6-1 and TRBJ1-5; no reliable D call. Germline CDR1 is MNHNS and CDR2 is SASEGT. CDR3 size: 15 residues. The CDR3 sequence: CASSEQRTDNQPQHF. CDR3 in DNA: TGTGCCAGCAGTGAGCAGAGGACCGATAATCAACCCCAGCATTTT.

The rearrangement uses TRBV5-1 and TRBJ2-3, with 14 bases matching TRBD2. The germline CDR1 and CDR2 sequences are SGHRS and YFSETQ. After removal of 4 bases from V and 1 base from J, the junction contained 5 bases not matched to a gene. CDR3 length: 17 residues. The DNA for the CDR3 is TGCGCCAGCAGCACAGGACTAGCGGGGGGACGCACAGATACGCAGTATTTT. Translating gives CASSTGLAGGRTDTQYF.

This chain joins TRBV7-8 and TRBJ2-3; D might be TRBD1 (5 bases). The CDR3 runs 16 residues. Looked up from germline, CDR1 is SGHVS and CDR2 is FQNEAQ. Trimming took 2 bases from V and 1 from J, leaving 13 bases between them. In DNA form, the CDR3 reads TGTGCCAGCAGCTTACAGGGCGTCCCCCGCACAGATACGCAGTATTTT. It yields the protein CASSLQGVPRTDTQYF.

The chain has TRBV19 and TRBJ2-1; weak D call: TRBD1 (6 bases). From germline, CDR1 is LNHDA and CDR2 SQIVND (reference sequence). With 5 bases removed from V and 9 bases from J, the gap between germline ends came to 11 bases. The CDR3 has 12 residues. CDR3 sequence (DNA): TGTGCCAGTAGTCCTCTAGGGGGTGAGCAGTTCTTC. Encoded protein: CASSPLGGEQFF.

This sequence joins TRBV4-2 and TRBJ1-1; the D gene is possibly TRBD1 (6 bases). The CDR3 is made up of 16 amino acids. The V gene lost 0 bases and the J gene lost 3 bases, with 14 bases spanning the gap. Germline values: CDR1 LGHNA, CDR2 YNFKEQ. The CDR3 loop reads CASSQDPGKGDTEAFF. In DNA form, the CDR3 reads TGTGCCAGCAGCCAAGACCCCGGGAAGGGGGACACTGAAGCTTTCTTT.

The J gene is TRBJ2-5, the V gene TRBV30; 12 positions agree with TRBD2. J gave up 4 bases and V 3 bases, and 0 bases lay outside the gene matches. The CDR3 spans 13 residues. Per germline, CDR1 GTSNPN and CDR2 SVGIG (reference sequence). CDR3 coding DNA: TGTGCCTGGAGACTAGCGGGAGGAGAGACCCAGTACTTC. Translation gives CAWRLAGGETQYF.

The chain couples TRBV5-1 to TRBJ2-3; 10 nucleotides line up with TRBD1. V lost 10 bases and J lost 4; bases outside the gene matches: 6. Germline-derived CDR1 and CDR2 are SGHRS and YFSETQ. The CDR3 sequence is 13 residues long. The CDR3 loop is CADRGLGSDTQYF. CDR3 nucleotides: TGCGCCGACAGGGGGCTTGGTTCAGATACGCAGTATTTT.

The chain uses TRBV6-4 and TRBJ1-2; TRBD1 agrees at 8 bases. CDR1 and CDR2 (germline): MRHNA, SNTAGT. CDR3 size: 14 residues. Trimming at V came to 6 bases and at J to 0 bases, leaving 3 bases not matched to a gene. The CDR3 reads CASSPQGANYGYTF. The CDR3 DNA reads TGTGCCAGCAGCCCACAGGGGGCTAACTATGGCTACACCTTC.

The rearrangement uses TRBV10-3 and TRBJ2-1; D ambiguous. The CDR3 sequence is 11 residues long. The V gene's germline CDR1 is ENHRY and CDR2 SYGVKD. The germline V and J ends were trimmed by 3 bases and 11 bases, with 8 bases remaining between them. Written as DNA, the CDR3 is TGTGCCATCAGTGAAGAGGTTCAGCAGTTCTTC. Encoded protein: CAISEEVQQFF.

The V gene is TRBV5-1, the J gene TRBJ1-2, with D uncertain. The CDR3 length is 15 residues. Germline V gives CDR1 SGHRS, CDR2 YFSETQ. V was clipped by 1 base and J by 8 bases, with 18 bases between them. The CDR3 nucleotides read TGCGCCAGCAGCTTGAAAGAGAAAGTGATTGGAGGCTACACCTTC. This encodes CASSLKEKVIGGYTF.

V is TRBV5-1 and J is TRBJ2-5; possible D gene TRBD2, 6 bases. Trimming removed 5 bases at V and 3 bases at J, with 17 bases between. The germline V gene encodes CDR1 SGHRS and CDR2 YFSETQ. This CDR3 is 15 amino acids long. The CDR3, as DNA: TGCGCCAGCAGTCAATCTCGGGCTAGCGAAGAGACCCAGTACTTC. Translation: CASSQSRASEETQYF.

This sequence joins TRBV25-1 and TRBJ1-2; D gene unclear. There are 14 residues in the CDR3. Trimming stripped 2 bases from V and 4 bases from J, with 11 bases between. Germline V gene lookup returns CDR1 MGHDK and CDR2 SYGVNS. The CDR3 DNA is TGTGCCAGCAGTGAAACCGCGAAGAGCTATGGCTACACCTTC. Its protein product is CASSETAKSYGYTF.

The CDR3 bases are TGTGCCAGCAGCTTAGACTGGGGGAACACTGAAGCTTTCTTT. Protein sequence: CASSLDWGNTEAFF. The chain employs TRBV7-9 and TRBJ1-1; D is unclear. Trimming cost V 1 base and J 1 base, with 7 bases left between them. Germline CDR1 SEHNR, CDR2 FQNEAQ (reference sequence). The CDR3 totals 14 residues.

In DNA form, the CDR3 reads TGTGCCAGCAGCTTGTTCGGGGGCGTAGAGACCCAGTACTTC. It yields the protein CASSLFGGVETQYF. The chain employs TRBV7-9 and TRBJ2-5; D is possibly TRBD1 or TRBD2 (6 bases each). Trimming cost V 3 bases and J 4 bases, with 12 bases left between them. The CDR3 spans 14 residues. Germline values: CDR1 SEHNR, CDR2 FQNEAQ (reference sequence).

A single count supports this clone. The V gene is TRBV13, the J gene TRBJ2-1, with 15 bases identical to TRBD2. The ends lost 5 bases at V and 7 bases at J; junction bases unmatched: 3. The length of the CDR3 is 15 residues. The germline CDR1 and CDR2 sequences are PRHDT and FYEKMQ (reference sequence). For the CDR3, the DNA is TGTGCCAGCAGCCCCGGGACTAGCGGGGGGAATGAGCAGTTCTTC. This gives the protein CASSPGTSGGNEQFF.

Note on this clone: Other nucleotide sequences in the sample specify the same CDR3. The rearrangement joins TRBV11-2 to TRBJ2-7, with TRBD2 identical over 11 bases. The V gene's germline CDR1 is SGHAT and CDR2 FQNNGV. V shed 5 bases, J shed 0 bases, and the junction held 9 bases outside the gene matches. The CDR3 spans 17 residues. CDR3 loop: CASSDPGLAGGSYEQYF. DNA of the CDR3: TGTGCCAGCAGCGATCCGGGGCTAGCGGGGGGCTCCTACGAGCAGTACTTC.

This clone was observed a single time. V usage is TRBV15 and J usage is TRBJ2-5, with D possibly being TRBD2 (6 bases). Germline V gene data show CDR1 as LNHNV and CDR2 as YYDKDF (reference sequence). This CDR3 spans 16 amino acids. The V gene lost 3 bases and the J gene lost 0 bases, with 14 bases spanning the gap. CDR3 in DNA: TGTGCCACCAGCAGTCGGGGGATCGGGTACCAAGAGACCCAGTACTTC. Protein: CATSSRGIGYQETQYF. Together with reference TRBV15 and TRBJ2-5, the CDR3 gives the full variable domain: DAMVIQNPRYQVTQFGKPVTLSCSQTLNHNVMYWYQQKSSQAPKLLFHYYDKDFNNEADTPDNFQSRRPNTSFCFLDIRSPGLGDTAMYLCATSSRGIGYQETQYFGPGTRLLVL.